This T cell receptor beta chain comes out of a study of shared clonotypes between healthy human individuals. Input per replicate PCR of unsorted PBMC was approximately 280 ng DNA, corresponding to roughly 30,000 T cell genomes. Using immunoSEQ multiplex PCR, the repertoire was profiled, and TCRdb retains in-frame clones only, with some absent. This sample yields some 490,000 clones, of which around 73% are seen a single time; about 11% belongs to the top ten. This clone was counted once. This specimen includes other DNA sequences encoding the same CDR3. The V and J ends lost 0 bases and 4 bases respectively, with 6 bases between them. This CDR3 is 14 amino acids long. CDR1 SGHTA and CDR2 FQGNSA come from the germline V gene.

Sequenced: PBMCs. The chain recombines TRBV7-2 with TRBJ2-2; D perhaps matches TRBD1 (6 bases). This clonotype was sampled from a woman aged 40 to 49 in good health. Some clones in this sample may be carry-over from other donors' samples. This chain's CDR3 is CASSLARGTGELFF. As DNA, the CDR3 is TGTGCCAGCAGCTTAGCCAGGGGCACCGGGGAGCTGTTTTTT.